This T cell receptor (beta chain) was captured in a study of shared clonotypes between healthy human individuals. Background on the study: Per donor, three plates held CD4 naive cells, three held CD4 memory, two held CD8 naive and one held CD8 memory. Points from the study as a whole: Among donors, sharing of clonotypes was expected to be affected by sequencing depth.

V lost 5 bases and J lost 5; bases outside the gene matches: 7. The CDR3 runs to 14 residues. Looked up from germline, CDR1 is LNHNV and CDR2 is YYDKDF (reference sequence). Clones were read by immunoSEQ multiplex PCR, and TCRdb kept only the in-frame ones, dropping some. The sample lists 2 million to 2.5 million clones; 92% were seen once. Worth noting for this clone: Its matching antigen is unknown.

This chain links TRBV15 with TRBJ2-7; 9 bases are a match to TRBD1. The sample taken for sequencing was naive CD4+ T cells from PBMCs. Indicated subset: CD45RA+ positively selected. The receptor was isolated from a man aged 18 to 30 in good health. Some clones in this sample may be carry-over from other donors' samples. CDR3 amino acids: CATSEGQGFDEQYF. The CDR3 DNA reads as TGTGCCACCAGCGAAGGACAGGGGTTCGACGAGCAGTACTTC.